This passage covers 10 T cell receptor beta chains from one sample sequenced in a study of blood T cells in healthy people across ages. A J-beta primer mix and a sample-barcoded 5' primer were used in a second PCR of about 7 to 12 cycles. A single record per CDR3 protein comes from TCRdb applying MiXCR to the 5' RACE reads. Among about 640,000 distinct CDR3 sequences listed, about 30% were seen once. Sequencing used blood. The receptors shown here come from a woman aged 80 or over in good health.

V gene TRBV7-3 combines with J gene TRBJ2-1; TRBD2 is a possible D gene (5 bases). This CDR3 has 13 residues. Trimming stripped 3 bases from V and 5 bases from J, with 8 bases between. Germline values: CDR1 SGHTA, CDR2 FQGTGA. The CDR3 sequence is CASSFPGNNEQFF. CDR3 DNA sequence: TGTGCCAGCAGCTTCCCGGGAAACAATGAGCAGTTCTTC.

Points on this clonotype: Given a much more abundant clone one base away, this may be a read error. The chain recombines TRBV2 with TRBJ2-5; D not certain. The V gene lost 3 bases and the J gene lost 11 bases, with 25 bases spanning the gap. The CDR3 length is 16 residues. The V gene's germline CDR1 is SNHLY and CDR2 FYNNEI. The CDR3 loop reads CASSDPGSRSYNEQYF. The CDR3, as DNA: TGTGCCAGCAGTGATCCCGGGTCCCGCTCCTACAATGAGCAGTACTTC.

This clonotype was detected many times. This chain uses TRBV6-5 with TRBJ2-7, with TRBD1 matching over 9 bases. V lost 5 bases and J lost 5; bases outside the gene matches: 1. CDR1 and CDR2 from the germline V gene are MNHEY and SVGAGI. CDR3 size: 12 residues. The CDR3 DNA reads as TGTGCCAGCAGTAGGACAGGGGACGAGCAGTACTTC. This encodes CASSRTGDEQYF.

This clonotype was seen repeatedly, ten times or more. The V gene is TRBV7-3, the J gene TRBJ2-1; 11 bases are shared with TRBD1. The CDR3 has 15 amino acids. V lost 3 bases and J lost 6; bases outside the gene matches: 4. Germline V CDR1 and CDR2: SGHTA, FQGTGA. CDR3 in amino acids: CASSLGQGVVNEQFF. The CDR3 DNA reads as TGTGCCAGCAGCTTGGGACAGGGGGTCGTCAATGAGCAGTTCTTC.

Of note for this clonotype: The junction departs from germline at one end; a sequencing error may be responsible. The V and J genes are TRBV20-1 and TRBJ1-2; D is possibly TRBD1 (6 bases). CDR3 length: 14 amino acids. Germline CDR1 DFQATT, CDR2 SNEGSKA (reference sequence). The CDR3 region is CSAGPERDTHGYTF. Here the CDR3 DNA reads TGCAGTGCTGGACCAGAACGGGACACACATGGCTACACCTTT.

This clonotype was picked up a small number of times. A much more abundant neighbour one base away suggests this may be a read error. The chain carries TRBV4-1 and TRBJ1-1; D ambiguous. Trimming took 0 bases from V and 3 from J, leaving 11 bases between them. Germline assignment: CDR1 MGHRA and CDR2 YSYEKL. The CDR3 consists of 15 residues. CDR3 in DNA: TGCGCCAGCAGCCAAGATGGCCGTTGGGACACTGAAGCTTTCTTT. It specifies CASSQDGRWDTEAFF.

The genes are TRBV20-1 and TRBJ2-1, with D uncertain. The CDR3 is made up of 13 amino acids. V was trimmed by 0 bases and J by 8 bases, leaving 11 bases between them. CDR1 is DFQATT and CDR2 is SNEGSKA in the germline V gene (reference sequence). CDR3 region: CSARERLSDEQFF. The CDR3 nucleotides read TGCAGTGCTAGAGAGAGACTTTCGGATGAGCAGTTCTTC.

This clonotype was counted ten times or more. The chain has TRBV6-2 or TRBV6-3 and TRBJ2-7; 9 nucleotides align to TRBD2. The CDR3 loop spans 15 amino acids. The germline V gene encodes CDR1 MNHEY and CDR2 SVGEGT. The V segment lost 5 bases and the J segment 2 bases; nucleotides outside the gene matches: 7. CDR3 amino acids: CASSTPGGGAYEQYF. The CDR3, as DNA: TGTGCCAGCAGTACCCCTGGCGGGGGGGCCTACGAGCAGTACTTC.

Concerning this clonotype itself: This sequence may be a read error, since a much larger clone differs from it by one base. The chain uses TRBV20-1 and TRBJ2-5, with 7 bases that match TRBD2. Germline V lookup: CDR1 DFQATT, CDR2 SNEGSKA (reference sequence). The V and J ends lost 1 base and 12 bases, in that order; junction bases with no gene match: 11. The CDR3 contains 13 residues. The DNA of the CDR3 is TGCAGTGCTAGAGCAGGAGGGTGGGGACTAAAGTACTTC. Amino acid sequence: CSARAGGWGLKYF.

The chain joins TRBV5-4 to TRBJ2-7, with unresolved D. There are 13 residues in the CDR3. Per the germline V gene, CDR1 is SGHNT and CDR2 is YYREEE (reference sequence). V lost 0 bases and J 4 bases, leaving 8 bases between the germline ends. This CDR3 reads CASSLVETYEQYF. The CDR3 bases are TGTGCCAGCAGCTTGGTGGAGACTTACGAGCAGTACTTC.